Sequencing of this T cell receptor (beta chain) was carried out in a study of blood T cell repertoires in COVID-19. Looking at the study overall: Samples representing acute and convalescent COVID-19 were sourced from the United States, Italy and Spain. The analysed material was cDNA or gDNA that came from T cells, B-cell-depleted T cells, or PBMCs.

Unmatched junction bases numbered 8, after V lost 3 bases and J lost 5 bases. The CDR3 sequence is 15 residues long. Per germline, CDR1 LGHNA and CDR2 YSLEER. In the original processing: Nucleated cell number was recorded as an estimate derived from reference gene primer amplification. Here immunoSEQ multiplex PCR was the method, and the copy in TCRdb shows in-frame clones only, minus some. V and J calls and clone size come straight from that table; D and trimming were deduced from the DNA. The profile shows around 110,000 clones, 89% of them singletons. Sequencing was done on a sample of peripheral blood. The genes are TRBV4-3 and TRBJ1-1; 8 nucleotides match TRBD1. The clonotype comes from a man aged 35 to 55 with active or convalescent COVID-19. CDR3 nucleotides: TGCGCCAGCAGCCAGGATGACAGGGGTTGGACTGAAGCTTTCTTT. Encoded protein: CASSQDDRGWTEAFF.